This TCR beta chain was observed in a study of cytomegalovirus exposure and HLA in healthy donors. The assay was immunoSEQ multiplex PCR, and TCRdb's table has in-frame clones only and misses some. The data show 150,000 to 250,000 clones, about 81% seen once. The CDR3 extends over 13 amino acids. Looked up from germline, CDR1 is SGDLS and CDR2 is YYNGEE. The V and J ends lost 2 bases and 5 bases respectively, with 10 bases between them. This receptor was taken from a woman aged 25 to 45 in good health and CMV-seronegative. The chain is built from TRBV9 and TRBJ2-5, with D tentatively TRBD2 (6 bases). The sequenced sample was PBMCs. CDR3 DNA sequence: TGTGCCAGCAGCGTGGCCCTAGCGGAGACCCAGTACTTC. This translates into CASSVALAETQYF.